The 15 T cell receptor beta chains given below trace back to one sample, sequenced in a study of early T cells in non-severe SARS-CoV-2 infection. One entry per CDR3 protein, called by TCRdb with MiXCR from the 5' RACE reads. The table has fewer than 80,000 distinct CDR3 sequences, approximately 10% seen once; the top ten hold around 11%. This specimen consisted of whole blood, obtained at baseline. The receptor set was obtained from an adult who was a healthcare worker with PCR-confirmed SARS-CoV-2 infection or an uninfected control (not recorded which).

The chain uses TRBV29-1 and TRBJ1-1, with D maybe TRBD1 (5 bases). CDR3 length equals 14 residues. Trimming took off 7 bases at V and 0 bases at J, with 15 bases between the two ends. CDR1 is SQVTM, CDR2 ANQGSEA, per germline. CDR3 coding DNA: TGCAGCGCAAAGAGATCGACAGTGAACACTGAAGCTTTCTTT. Translated, it gives CSAKRSTVNTEAFF.

For this clonotype: One end of the junction is discordant with germline, which a read error may explain. The chain couples TRBV5-1 to TRBJ1-1, with 9 bases aligning to TRBD1. The CDR3 is 14 residues long. Germline V gene data show CDR1 as SGHRS and CDR2 as YFSETQ. The CDR3 DNA reads as TGCGCCAGCAGGTTGGGACAGGGAAGCACTGAAGCTTTCTTT. This codes for CASRLGQGSTEAFF. Supplemented by reference TRBV5-1 and TRBJ1-1, the full variable domain reads KAGVTQTPRYLIKTRGQQVTLSCSPISGHRSVSWYQQTPGQGLQFLFEYFSETQRNKGNFPGRFSGRQFSNSRSEMNVSTLELGDSALYLCASRLGQGSTEAFFGQGTRLTVV.

The rearrangement links TRBV2 to TRBJ1-1; no clear D. The CDR3 has 14 residues. Trimming shortened V by 5 bases and J by 1 base, and 11 bases separated the two germline ends. Per the germline V gene, CDR1 is SNHLY and CDR2 is FYNNEI. CDR3 DNA: TGTGCCAGCAGTCCCACAGCAGGGAACACTGAAGCTTTCTTT. It is translated as CASSPTAGNTEAFF.

This clonotype was counted ten times or more. The chain couples TRBV19 to TRBJ2-2; D perhaps matches TRBD1 (6 bases). V gave up 5 bases and J gave up 5 bases, with 12 bases separating them. Per germline, CDR1 LNHDA and CDR2 SQIVND (reference sequence). The CDR3 extends over 14 amino acids. In DNA, the CDR3 is TGTGCCAGTAGTTTTCAGGGGAGAACCGGGGAGCTGTTTTTT. It specifies CASSFQGRTGELFF.

This clonotype was observed a handful of times. The rearrangement links TRBV12-3 or TRBV12-4 to TRBJ1-5, with D hard to call. V was pared by 7 bases and J by 2 bases, with 15 bases between. This CDR3 has 15 residues. The CDR3 DNA reads TGTGCCAGCACCGGAGGAGGGTCAGGCAATCAGCCCCAGCATTTT. Its translation is CASTGGGSGNQPQHF.

The chain has TRBV3-1 and TRBJ2-3; the D gene is possibly TRBD2 (6 bases). V dropped 1 base and J dropped 6 bases, with 11 bases sitting between them. The CDR3 is made up of 14 amino acids. CDR1 and CDR2 (germline): LGHDT, YNNKEL (reference sequence). The CDR3 DNA reads as TGTGCCAGCAGCCAAGGGGCCCGGGGGGATACGCAGTATTTT. The encoded protein is CASSQGARGDTQYF.

V and J are TRBV12-3 or TRBV12-4 and TRBJ2-3; 7 bases align to TRBD2. With 3 bases clipped from V and 3 bases from J, the junction kept 6 bases outside the gene matches. This CDR3 comprises 15 residues. The CDR3 spells CASSFRGVLTDTQYF. The CDR3 DNA sequence: TGTGCCAGCAGTTTTCGGGGGGTTCTGACAGATACGCAGTATTTT.

The chain carries TRBV7-9 and TRBJ1-4; the D gene is possibly TRBD1 (5 bases). The V gene's germline CDR1 is SEHNR and CDR2 FQNEAQ (reference sequence). V lost 4 bases and J lost 11, with 14 bases in between. CDR3 length equals 13 residues. The CDR3 nucleotides are TGTGCCAGCAGCTCGGACACCGCCCGGAAACTGTTTTTT. The encoded protein is CASSSDTARKLFF. The full variable domain, with the rest looked up from reference TRBV7-9 and TRBJ1-4, is DTGVSQNPRHKITKRGQNVTFRCDPISEHNRLYWYRQTLGQGPEFLTYFQNEAQLEKSRLLSDRFSAERPKGSFSTLEIQRTEQGDSAMYLCASSSDTARKLFFGSGTQLSVL.

This clonotype was counted only a few times. V usage is TRBV12-5 and J usage is TRBJ1-6; tentatively, D is TRBD1 (5 bases). The length of the CDR3 is 13 residues. The germline V gene encodes CDR1 LGHNT and CDR2 FRNRAP. The V end was cut by 5 bases, the J end by 13 bases, with 15 bases between. The CDR3 here is CASGAANRTPLHF. The CDR3 region has the DNA TGTGCTAGTGGTGCCGCGAACAGGACCCCCCTCCACTTT.

This clonotype was counted only a few times. The DNA of the CDR3 is TGTGCCAGCAGCTCCTCGACAGTGTTGCGAGTCGATGAGCAGTTCTTC. Translation: CASSSSTVLRVDEQFF. V usage is TRBV7-9 and J usage is TRBJ2-1; tentatively, D is TRBD1 (5 bases). CDR1 and CDR2 (germline): SEHNR, FQNEAQ (reference sequence). V gave up 4 bases and J gave up 8 bases, with 21 bases separating them. CDR3 length: 16 residues. The full variable domain, its missing parts supplied by reference TRBV7-9 and TRBJ2-1, is DTGVSQNPRHKITKRGQNVTFRCDPISEHNRLYWYRQTLGQGPEFLTYFQNEAQLEKSRLLSDRFSAERPKGSFSTLEIQRTEQGDSAMYLCASSSSTVLRVDEQFFGPGTRLTVL.

The rearrangement uses TRBV5-1 and TRBJ1-6, with 7 bases matching TRBD1. The CDR3 sequence is 14 residues long. V lost 4 bases and J lost 7; bases outside the gene matches: 5. CDR1 SGHRS and CDR2 YFSETQ come from the germline V gene. CDR3 amino acids: CASSGTADNSPLHF. The CDR3, as DNA: TGCGCCAGCAGCGGGACAGCGGACAATTCACCCCTCCACTTT.

The gene calls are TRBV7-2 and TRBJ2-2; no clear D gene. CDR1 is SGHTA and CDR2 is FQGNSA in the germline V gene. V lost 1 base and J 1 base, leaving 7 bases between the germline ends. This CDR3 has 15 residues. The CDR3 loop is CASSLVHGNTGELFF. For the CDR3, the DNA is TGTGCCAGCAGCTTAGTGCACGGGAACACCGGGGAGCTGTTTTTT.

This chain's CDR3 is CASSLGGQNTEAFF. DNA for the CDR3: TGTGCCAGCAGCTTAGGAGGGCAGAACACTGAAGCTTTCTTT. The rearrangement uses TRBV7-2 and TRBJ1-1; D call uncertain. The CDR3 has 14 residues. Looked up from germline, CDR1 is SGHTA and CDR2 is FQGNSA. Trimming took off 1 base at V and 1 base at J, with 7 bases between the two ends.

The rearrangement uses TRBV20-1 and TRBJ2-2, with D perhaps matching TRBD2 (6 bases). Between the trimmed V and J ends, which lost 1 base and 3 bases, there was a span of 12 bases. The germline gives CDR1 DFQATT, CDR2 SNEGSKA (reference sequence). This CDR3 spans 15 amino acids. The CDR3: CSARGGGGHTGELFF. As DNA, the CDR3 is TGCAGTGCTAGAGGGGGAGGAGGACACACCGGGGAGCTGTTTTTT.

This clonotype was counted a few times. This chain connects TRBV5-6 to TRBJ2-3, with D uncertain. Trimming took 2 bases from V and 9 from J, leaving 7 bases between them. The CDR3 runs 11 residues. Germline CDR1 and CDR2: SGHDT and YYEEEE. This CDR3 is CASSLTGTQYF. Written as DNA, the CDR3 is TGTGCCAGCAGCTTAACTGGGACGCAGTATTTT.